This entry lists 7 T cell receptor beta chains sequenced from one sample in a study of T cells expressing NK-cell markers. One entry per CDR3 protein, without DNA, is what TCRdb gives after re-calling the 5' RACE reads. The sample features thousands of distinct CDR3 sequences, with about 9.4% in its top ten. Sequencing was performed on blood T cells: a sorted CD56 or NKG2C T cell subset, CD4+ or CD8+ T cells, or bulk PBMC T cells (not recorded which). The receptors here all came from a young man in good health.

CDR3 amino acids: CASSGRQSAEAFF. V gene TRBV11-3 combines with J gene TRBJ1-1; TCRdb reports TRBD1, a call that lacks DNA to check it against. This CDR3 spans 13 amino acids. The V gene's germline CDR1 is SGHNT and CDR2 YENEEA. Looking up the rest from reference TRBV11-3 and TRBJ1-1 gives the full variable domain: EAGVVQSPRYKIIEKKQPVAFWCNPISGHNTLYWYLQNLGQGPELLIRYENEEAVDDSQLPKDRFSAERLKGVDSTLKIQPAELGDSAVYLCASSGRQSAEAFFGQGTRLTVV.

The genes are TRBV7-3 and TRBJ2-1; TCRdb selects TRBD2, and the lack of DNA leaves this call unchecked. The germline V gene encodes CDR1 SGHTA and CDR2 FQGTGA. This CDR3 region has 20 residues. The CDR3 loop is CASSSYRTGTSGRSSNEQFF. Complete variable domain (other parts from reference TRBV7-3 and TRBJ2-1): GAGVSQTPSNKVTEKGKYVELRCDPISGHTALYWYRQSLGQGPEFLIYFQGTGAADDSGLPNDRFFAVRPEGSVSTLKIQRTERGDSAVYLCASSSYRTGTSGRSSNEQFFGPGTRLTVL.

This CDR3 reads CASSQEVGNEQFF. The chain employs TRBV4-3 and TRBJ2-1. The CDR3 loop spans 13 amino acids. Germline values: CDR1 LGHNA, CDR2 YSLEER.

Judged by frequency, this clonotype is medium-sized (0.01 to 0.1%). The V gene is TRBV12-3 or TRBV12-4, the J gene TRBJ2-3. CDR3 size: 11 residues. The CDR3 sequence: CVSASTDTQYF.

Frequency places this clonotype as medium-sized. This chain uses TRBV20-1 with TRBJ2-7; TCRdb indicates TRBD1, and absent DNA this call remains unverified. CDR1 is DFQATT and CDR2 is SNEGSKA in the germline V gene (reference sequence). The CDR3 loop spans 12 amino acids. The CDR3 sequence: CSASTGGFEQYF.

The chain couples TRBV24-1 to TRBJ2-1; the TCRdb D gene call, TRBD1, has no DNA to confirm it. Germline values: CDR1 KGHDR, CDR2 SFDVKD. The length of the CDR3 is 15 residues. This CDR3 is CATSVGDRSRNEQFF.

This clonotype shows up as medium-sized (0.01 to 0.1%) by frequency. V gene TRBV6-2 or TRBV6-3 combines with J gene TRBJ2-7; the TRBD1 assignment by TCRdb is unverifiable without DNA. This CDR3 comprises 15 residues. Germline CDR1 and CDR2: MNHEY and SVGEGT. The CDR3 sequence: CASSYSGPGVMEQYF.